This entry describes one TCR beta chain. Germline V gene lookup returns CDR1 LNHDA and CDR2 SQIVND (reference sequence). This CDR3 region has 13 residues. These data are taken from a study of monozygotic twins with inflammatory bowel disease. After re-calling the 5' RACE reads, TCRdb lists one entry per CDR3 protein, DNA absent. The table for this sample gives 400,000 to 500,000 distinct CDR3 sequences. Sequencing was done on a sample of blood. The receptor was isolated from a human donor with ulcerative colitis or Crohn's disease, or a healthy co-twin of an affected twin (not recorded which). V and J are TRBV19 and TRBJ2-2; TCRdb names TRBD1, which stays unverified in the absence of DNA. This CDR3 is CASRNQGAGELFF.